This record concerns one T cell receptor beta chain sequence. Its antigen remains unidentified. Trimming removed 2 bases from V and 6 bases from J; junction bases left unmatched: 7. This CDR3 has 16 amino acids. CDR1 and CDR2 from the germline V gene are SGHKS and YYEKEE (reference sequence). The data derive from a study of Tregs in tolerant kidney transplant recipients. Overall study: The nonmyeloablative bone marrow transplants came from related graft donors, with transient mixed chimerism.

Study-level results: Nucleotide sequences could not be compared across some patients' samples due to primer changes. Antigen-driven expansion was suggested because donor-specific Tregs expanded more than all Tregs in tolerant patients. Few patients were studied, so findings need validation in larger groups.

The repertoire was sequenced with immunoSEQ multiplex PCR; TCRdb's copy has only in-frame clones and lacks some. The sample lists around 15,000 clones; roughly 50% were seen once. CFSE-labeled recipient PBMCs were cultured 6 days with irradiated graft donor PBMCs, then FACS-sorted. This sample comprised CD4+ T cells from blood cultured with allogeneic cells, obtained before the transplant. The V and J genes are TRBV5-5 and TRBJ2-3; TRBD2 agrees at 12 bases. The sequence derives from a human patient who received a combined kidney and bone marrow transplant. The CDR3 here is CASSFALAGGGDTQYF. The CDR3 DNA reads TGTGCCAGCAGCTTCGCACTAGCGGGGGGCGGTGATACGCAGTATTTT.